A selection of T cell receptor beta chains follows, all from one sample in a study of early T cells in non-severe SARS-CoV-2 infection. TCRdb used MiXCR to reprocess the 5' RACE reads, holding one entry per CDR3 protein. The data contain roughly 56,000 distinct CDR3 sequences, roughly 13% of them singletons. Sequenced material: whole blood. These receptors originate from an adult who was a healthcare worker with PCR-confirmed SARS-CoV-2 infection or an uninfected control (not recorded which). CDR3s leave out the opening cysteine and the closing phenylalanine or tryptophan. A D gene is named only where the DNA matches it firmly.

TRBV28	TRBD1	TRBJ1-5	ASSFPIDRVNQPQH
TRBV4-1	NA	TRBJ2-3	ASSQDTATDTQY
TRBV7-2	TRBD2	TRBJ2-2	ASSSGGPIRELF
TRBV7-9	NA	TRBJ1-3	ASSLGYRRATSGNTIY
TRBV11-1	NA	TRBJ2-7	ASSLPGVTYEQY
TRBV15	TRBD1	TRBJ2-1	ATSGQARDEQS
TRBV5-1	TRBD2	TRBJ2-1	ASSTRAGGPYEQF
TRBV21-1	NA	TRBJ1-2	ASSGGRLYGYT
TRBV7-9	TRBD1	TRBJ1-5	ASSPGQPNQPQH
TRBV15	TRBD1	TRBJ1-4	ATRDRGDEKLF
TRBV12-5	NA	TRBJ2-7	ASGLAQAYEQY
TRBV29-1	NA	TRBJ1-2	SVEEAAGGPYGYT
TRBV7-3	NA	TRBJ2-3	ASSPQAGTDTQY
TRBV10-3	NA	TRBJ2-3	AISLDSGTDTQY
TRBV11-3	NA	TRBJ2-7	ASSREKGTVSYEQY
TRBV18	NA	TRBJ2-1	ASSPLGLYNEQF
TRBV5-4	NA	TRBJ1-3	ASSLGGSAMGHTIY
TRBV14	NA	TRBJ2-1	ASSQADGYYNEQF
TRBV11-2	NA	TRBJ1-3	ASSLTRGLTISGNTIY
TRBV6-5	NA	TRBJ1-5	ASSYSRYQPQH
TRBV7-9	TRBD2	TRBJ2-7	ASSMTGLAGDEQY
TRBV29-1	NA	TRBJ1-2	SVEGNYGYT
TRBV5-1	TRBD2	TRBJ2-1	ASSNHRLAGKDNEQF
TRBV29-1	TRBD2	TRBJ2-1	SVGGASGSYNEQF
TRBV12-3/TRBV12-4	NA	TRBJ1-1	ASTPSRGKAF
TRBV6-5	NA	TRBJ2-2	ASRPGSGNTGELF
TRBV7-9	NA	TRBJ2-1	ASSLAGTHSYNEQF
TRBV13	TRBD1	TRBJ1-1	ASSYTRQGRRAF
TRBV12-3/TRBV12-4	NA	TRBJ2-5	ASSRTKETQY
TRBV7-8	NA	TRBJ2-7	ASSLVEGYEQY
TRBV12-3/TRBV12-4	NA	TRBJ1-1	ASKPGPNTEAF
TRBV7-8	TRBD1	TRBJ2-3	ASSWTGYTDTQY
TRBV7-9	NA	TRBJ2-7	ASSHPHGESTPYEQY
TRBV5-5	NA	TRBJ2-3	ASSWNSPDTQY
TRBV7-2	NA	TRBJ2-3	ASSQITSTDTQY
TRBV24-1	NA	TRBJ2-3	ATSGGQRYTDTQY
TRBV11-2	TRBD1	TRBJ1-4	ASSLGRGPEKLF
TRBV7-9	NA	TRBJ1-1	ASSLESVQNTEAF
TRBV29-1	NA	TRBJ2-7	SVQTTYEQY
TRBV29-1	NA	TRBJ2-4	SVEDTGGYTQY
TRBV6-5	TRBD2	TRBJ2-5	ASSRLAGQETQY
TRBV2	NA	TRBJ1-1	ASSARGSGTEAF
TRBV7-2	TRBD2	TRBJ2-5	ASSWTSETQY